The following is a TCR beta chain sequence with its context. What it recognizes is unknown. TCRdb passed the RACE reads through MiXCR, listing each CDR3 protein once. The table records under 200,000 distinct CDR3 sequences, roughly 30% of them present only once. This specimen belongs to a study of human T cells and chemical hapten exposure. The time point: pre-sensitization, week 0. Treatment reported: therapeutic diphenylcyclopropenone sensitization with weekly scalp DPC. Germline V gives CDR1 MNHNS, CDR2 SASEGT. V lost 7 bases and J lost 6; bases outside the gene matches: 7. The CDR3 is made up of 13 amino acids. Study findings and constraints: Every donor had alopecia, and their immune response may therefore differ from healthy people's.

The sequence was obtained from a woman in her twenties or thirties with alopecia areata. Some clones in this sample may be carry-over from other donors' samples. Source: whole blood, taken in connection with sensitization to the hapten diphenylcyclopropenone (DPC). The V and J genes are TRBV6-1 and TRBJ2-7; 9 nucleotides line up with TRBD1. CDR3 residues: CASTGDRGSEQYF. CDR3 nucleotide sequence: TGTGCCAGCACCGGCGACAGGGGGAGCGAGCAGTACTTC.